This TCR beta chain is drawn from a study of T cells after yellow fever vaccination. Findings and limits, study-wide: Primary-vaccination clones mostly resurfaced post-booster (96% CD4, roughly 90% CD8). When the response was secondary, it was weaker but reached its peak faster, day 5 versus 15.

TCRdb ran MiXCR on the 5' RACE reads and lists one entry per CDR3 protein. The table lists 360,000 or so distinct CDR3 sequences, about 9.9% of them singletons, with roughly 18% in the top ten. This clonotype was observed a handful of times. Its antigen is unknown. V was clipped by 1 base and J by 5 bases, with 10 bases between them. The CDR3 has 14 residues. Germline V CDR1 and CDR2: SGHRS, YFSETQ. This chain joins TRBV5-1 and TRBJ2-1; no firm D call. The sample in question was PBMCs, obtained on the day of the first yellow fever vaccination. This sequence was found in a man younger than 35 who received the YFV17D yellow fever vaccine. CDR3 sequence: CASSLLGLNNEQFF. Written as DNA, the CDR3 is TGCGCCAGCAGCTTGTTGGGCCTAAACAATGAGCAGTTCTTC.